The 21 T cell receptor beta chains listed next were all sequenced from one sample in a study of neurological immune-mediated disorders. TCRdb itself ran the 5' RACE reads through MiXCR, one entry per CDR3 protein. The sample has tens of thousands of distinct CDR3 sequences, roughly 26% seen once. The sample taken for sequencing was PBMCs. The receptors originated from a woman in her seventies in good health.

This clonotype was detected many times. CDR3: CASSYIGEQYF. The DNA of the CDR3 is TGTGCCAGCAGTTACATTGGGGAGCAGTACTTC. This sequence joins TRBV6-2 or TRBV6-3 and TRBJ2-7, with D unresolved. Germline V gene data show CDR1 as MNHEY and CDR2 as SVGEGT. V was pared by 2 bases and J by 7 bases, with 6 bases between. This CDR3 has 11 amino acids.

This clonotype has a single count. A read error may explain this, as a much larger clone is one base away. The chain has TRBV7-2 and TRBJ2-5; TRBD1 agrees at 8 bases. The V gene end was trimmed by 5 bases and the J gene end by 4 bases; junction bases not matched to a gene: 9. The germline gives CDR1 SGHTA, CDR2 FQGNSA. This CDR3 is built from 15 residues. The CDR3 loop reads CASSHQTGVVETQYF. In nucleotides, the CDR3 is TGTGCCAGCAGCCACCAGACAGGGGTCGTAGAGACCCAGTACTTC.

This clonotype came up a few times. The V call is TRBV29-1, the J call TRBJ2-3; no clear D. This CDR3 comprises 13 residues. The V gene lost 5 bases and the J gene lost 1 base, with 10 bases spanning the gap. Per the germline V gene, CDR1 is SQVTM and CDR2 is ANQGSEA. CDR3 DNA: TGCAGCGTTCTTCATTTCGGCACAGATACGCAGTATTTT. Translating gives CSVLHFGTDTQYF.

This clonotype was observed many times. The chain employs TRBV20-1 and TRBJ1-2; D unresolved. Germline V gives CDR1 DFQATT, CDR2 SNEGSKA (reference sequence). This CDR3 spans 12 amino acids. The V gene lost 3 bases and the J gene lost 6 bases, with 11 bases spanning the gap. In DNA, the CDR3 is TGCAGTGCTAGTCGTCGGATCGATGGCTACACCTTC. It specifies CSASRRIDGYTF.

This clonotype has at least ten counts. The V call is TRBV7-7, the J call TRBJ1-2, with a weak D call TRBD1 (6 bases). Trimming removed 3 bases from V and 4 bases from J, with 9 bases in between. Per germline, CDR1 SSHAT and CDR2 FNYEAQ (reference sequence). This CDR3 spans 13 amino acids. This chain's CDR3 is CASSFGQPYGYTF. CDR3 DNA sequence: TGTGCCAGCAGCTTCGGACAGCCCTATGGCTACACCTTC. The variable domain in full, completed from reference TRBV7-7 and TRBJ1-2, reads GAGVSQSPRYKVTKRGQDVTLRCDPISSHATLYWYQQALGQGPEFLTYFNYEAQPDKSGLPSDRFSAERPEGSISTLTIQRTEQRDSAMYRCASSFGQPYGYTFGSGTRLTVV.

This chain's CDR3 is CASSKGTGSEQYF. The CDR3 nucleotides read TGTGCCAGCAGTAAAGGGACAGGGAGCGAGCAGTACTTC. This chain uses TRBV25-1 with TRBJ2-7; 9 bases fit TRBD1. Germline CDR1 MGHDK, CDR2 SYGVNS. Unmatched junction bases numbered 5, after V lost 5 bases and J lost 6 bases. This CDR3 comprises 13 residues.

This clonotype came up many times. This sequence joins TRBV5-1 and TRBJ1-2; TRBD1 matches 12 bases. Trimming at V came to 4 bases and at J to 1 base, leaving 14 bases not matched to a gene. The CDR3 sequence is 19 residues long. Germline loops: CDR1 SGHRS, CDR2 YFSETQ. The CDR3 nucleotides read TGCGCCAGCAGCCCGCCTCGGGTTGGGACAGGGGGCAGTAACTATGGCTACACCTTC. It codes for CASSPPRVGTGGSNYGYTF.

The genes are TRBV7-9 and TRBJ1-6; 8 nucleotides agree with TRBD1. Germline V gene lookup returns CDR1 SEHNR and CDR2 FQNEAQ (reference sequence). The CDR3 sequence is 14 residues long. J was trimmed by 10 bases and V by 4 bases; bases with no gene match: 6. Here the CDR3 reads CASSSGGAASPLHF. CDR3 bases: TGTGCCAGCAGCTCAGGGGGCGCGGCATCACCCCTCCACTTT.

This clonotype was counted many times. This chain uses TRBV5-6 with TRBJ2-7; maybe TRBD2 (6 bases). The CDR3 loop spans 12 amino acids. Germline-derived CDR1 and CDR2 are SGHDT and YYEEEE. Trimming took off 4 bases at V and 2 bases at J, with 7 bases between the two ends. This CDR3 reads CASSPGAYEQYF. CDR3 nucleotides: TGTGCCAGCAGCCCGGGGGCCTACGAGCAGTACTTC.

This clonotype was found many times. J is TRBJ1-6 and V is TRBV5-1; no definite D call. The CDR3 is made up of 15 amino acids. From germline, CDR1 is SGHRS and CDR2 YFSETQ. Deletions cut 4 bases from V and 5 bases from J, with 13 bases between. CDR3 nucleotide sequence: TGCGCCAGCAGCCGGATGGGGTTGGATAATTCACCCCTCCACTTT. As protein: CASSRMGLDNSPLHF.

The gene calls are TRBV20-1 and TRBJ2-3; the match to TRBD1 covers 10 bases. Germline trimming cut 3 bases from V and 3 bases from J; bases unmatched to any gene: 6. CDR1 DFQATT and CDR2 SNEGSKA come from the germline V gene (reference sequence). This CDR3 has 15 residues. This CDR3 reads CSARGGQGKTDTQYF. CDR3 DNA: TGCAGTGCTAGGGGGGGACAGGGGAAAACAGATACGCAGTATTTT.

This clonotype was counted ten times or more. The chain joins TRBV4-1 to TRBJ2-3; no clear D gene. The CDR3 totals 15 residues. Trimming stripped 1 base from V and 2 bases from J, with 10 bases between. CDR1 and CDR2 (germline): MGHRA, YSYEKL. The CDR3 DNA is TGCGCCAGCAGCCAAGGGGCCGTTTTCACAGATACGCAGTATTTT. Encoded protein: CASSQGAVFTDTQYF.

The genes are TRBV5-1 and TRBJ1-3, with D possibly TRBD1 on 6 matching bases. The V gene's germline CDR1 is SGHRS and CDR2 YFSETQ. This CDR3 spans 15 amino acids. With 5 bases removed from V and 4 bases from J, the gap between germline ends came to 16 bases. The CDR3: CASRSSGTPGNTIYF. The DNA of the CDR3 is TGCGCCAGCAGGTCGTCCGGGACACCCGGAAACACCATATATTTT.

The chain links TRBV30 to TRBJ1-3; D gene uncertain. V dropped 4 bases and J dropped 4 bases, with 14 bases sitting between them. The CDR3 sequence is 14 residues long. The germline gives CDR1 GTSNPN, CDR2 SVGIG (reference sequence). The CDR3 region is CAWTPVRWGNTIYF. Written as DNA, the CDR3 is TGTGCCTGGACGCCAGTCAGGTGGGGAAACACCATATATTTT.

This clonotype was counted at least ten times. DNA for the CDR3: TGCAGTGCTAGTGTCAGGGGTGAAGAGACCCAGTACTTC. The encoded protein is CSASVRGEETQYF. The rearrangement joins TRBV20-1 to TRBJ2-5, with a tentative D call TRBD1 (6 bases). Trimming removed 3 bases from V and 3 bases from J, with 11 bases in between. Germline V gene sequence: CDR1 DFQATT, CDR2 SNEGSKA (reference sequence). The CDR3 is made up of 13 amino acids.

The table lists this clonotype with many counts. V usage is TRBV5-6 and J usage is TRBJ2-7; D unclear. Germline CDR1 and CDR2: SGHDT and YYEEEE. This CDR3 spans 15 amino acids. Trimming left V 6 bases short and J 6 bases short, with 22 bases between. The CDR3 DNA sequence: TGTGCCAGCACCCTGGGCCTGTCTTCCCCTCGCGAGCAGTACTTC. Translating gives CASTLGLSSPREQYF.

This clonotype was counted many times. CDR3 amino acids: CSAREQGQYETQYF. CDR3 coding DNA: TGCAGTGCTCGGGAACAAGGACAGTATGAGACCCAGTACTTC. V usage is TRBV20-1 and J usage is TRBJ2-5; possibly TRBD1 for D (6 bases). This CDR3 spans 14 amino acids. The V and J ends lost 5 bases and 5 bases respectively, with 18 bases between them. The germline CDR1 and CDR2 sequences are DFQATT and SNEGSKA (reference sequence).

In this sample, this clonotype turned up many times. This sequence joins TRBV7-2 and TRBJ2-1, with TRBD2 identical over 7 bases. Looked up from germline, CDR1 is SGHTA and CDR2 is FQGNSA. V lost 5 bases and J lost 1; bases outside the gene matches: 8. CDR3 length: 16 residues. The CDR3 DNA reads TGTGCCAGCAGCCCCTACGCGGGAGCTTCCTACAATGAGCAGTTCTTC. This translates into CASSPYAGASYNEQFF.

At least ten counts were recorded for this clonotype. One end of the junction is discordant with germline, which a read error may explain. The genes are TRBV7-8 and TRBJ2-3, with 9 bases matching TRBD1. CDR1 SGHVS and CDR2 FQNEAQ come from the germline V gene. The CDR3 covers 13 residues. The CDR3 region has the DNA TGTGCCAGCAGCCACCCTCCCCGGACAGGGGCGGATTTT. It codes for CASSHPPRTGADF.

This chain joins TRBV19 and TRBJ1-1, with D possibly being TRBD1 (6 bases). Germline V gene lookup returns CDR1 LNHDA and CDR2 SQIVND (reference sequence). V shed 3 bases and J shed 0 bases, with 8 bases lying between them. The CDR3 runs 14 residues. The CDR3 sequence: CASSITGLNTEAFF. For the CDR3, the DNA is TGTGCCAGTAGTATCACAGGGTTGAACACTGAAGCTTTCTTT.

The chain links TRBV6-5 to TRBJ1-3; no clear D gene. Germline V gene sequence: CDR1 MNHEY, CDR2 SVGAGI. The CDR3 sequence is 16 residues long. V was pared by 2 bases and J by 0 bases, with 11 bases between. The CDR3 nucleotides read TGTGCCAGCAGTTACGCACGCCCTAGCTCTGGAAACACCATATATTTT. It encodes CASSYARPSSGNTIYF.